A single sample gave rise to the 4 T cell receptor beta chains below, sequenced in a study of blood T cell repertoires in COVID-19. Assay: immunoSEQ multiplex PCR; the TCRdb copy retains only in-frame clones and omits some. The sample shows roughly 180,000 clones, about four fifths of them seen only once. Specimen: PBMCs or T cells enriched from blood (not recorded which). Receptor source: a woman between 45 and 60 years old in a cohort exposed to, infected with or recovered from COVID-19 (not recorded which).

The rearrangement joins TRBV6-2 or TRBV6-3 to TRBJ2-7, with 8 bases lining up with TRBD1. Germline values: CDR1 MNHEY, CDR2 SVGEGT. This CDR3 comprises 16 residues. J gave up 6 bases and V 3 bases, and 13 bases lay outside the gene matches. This CDR3 is CASSYRPGQDLREQYF. The CDR3 DNA reads as TGTGCCAGCAGTTATCGACCGGGACAGGACCTTCGCGAGCAGTACTTC.

V is TRBV18 and J is TRBJ2-7, with no clear D. Germline V CDR1 and CDR2: KGHSH, LQKENI. The CDR3 runs 12 residues. Trimming left V 6 bases short and J 2 bases short, with 8 bases between. CDR3 region: CASSKETYEQYF. The CDR3 DNA follows: TGTGCCAGCTCGAAAGAGACCTACGAGCAGTACTTC.

This chain connects TRBV28 to TRBJ2-1; 7 bases are a match to TRBD1. The CDR3 sequence is 15 residues long. Germline V gene lookup returns CDR1 MDHEN and CDR2 SYDVKM. Unmatched junction bases numbered 5, after V lost 2 bases and J lost 4 bases. CDR3 sequence (DNA): TGTGCCAGCAGTTTAGTAGGGGGCGCGTACAATGAGCAGTTCTTC. It specifies CASSLVGGAYNEQFF.

V and J are TRBV5-1 and TRBJ2-4; 7 bases map to TRBD1. V trimming: 4 bases; J trimming: 0 bases; junction bases outside the gene matches: 4. The CDR3 is 15 amino acids. CDR1 and CDR2 (germline): SGHRS, YFSETQ. The CDR3 sequence is CASSPNRGAKNIQYF. CDR3 sequence (DNA): TGCGCCAGCAGCCCTAACAGGGGAGCCAAAAACATTCAGTACTTC. Full variable domain (rest looked up from reference TRBV5-1 and TRBJ2-4): KAGVTQTPRYLIKTRGQQVTLSCSPISGHRSVSWYQQTPGQGLQFLFEYFSETQRNKGNFPGRFSGRQFSNSRSEMNVSTLELGDSALYLCASSPNRGAKNIQYFGAGTRLSVL.